The 9 T cell receptor beta chains below were found in one sample sequenced in a study of cytomegalovirus exposure and HLA in healthy donors. PCR employed 60 Vbeta and 13 Jbeta primers. Method: immunoSEQ multiplex PCR; TCRdb's copy keeps in-frame clones and lacks some. The sample holds fewer than 150,000 clones. Sequencing used PBMCs. The receptors were gathered from a middle-aged man in good health and CMV-seronegative.

The CDR3 DNA reads as TGTGCCAGCAGTCGCACAGGGTCAGGAAACACCATATATTTT. Amino acids: CASSRTGSGNTIYF. V gene TRBV6-1 combines with J gene TRBJ1-3; a weak D match, TRBD1 (6 bases). Trimming cost V 5 bases and J 4 bases, with 12 bases left between them. The CDR3 contains 14 residues. Germline V gives CDR1 MNHNS, CDR2 SASEGT.

The chain is built from TRBV5-1 and TRBJ2-7; TRBD2 might be the D (5 bases). The CDR3 covers 15 residues. Trimming left V 0 bases short and J 1 base short, with 11 bases between. The germline V gene has CDR1 SGHRS and CDR2 YFSETQ. The CDR3 protein is CASSLAGRTSYEQYF. CDR3 nucleotide sequence: TGCGCCAGCAGCTTGGCGGGCAGGACTTCCTACGAGCAGTACTTC. The full variable domain, with the rest looked up from reference TRBV5-1 and TRBJ2-7, is KAGVTQTPRYLIKTRGQQVTLSCSPISGHRSVSWYQQTPGQGLQFLFEYFSETQRNKGNFPGRFSGRQFSNSRSEMNVSTLELGDSALYLCASSLAGRTSYEQYFGPGTRLTVT.

The rearrangement links TRBV5-7 to TRBJ2-7; maybe TRBD2 (6 bases). TRBV5-7 is an ORF; its function is uncertain. The CDR3 is 14 amino acids. Trimming cost V 6 bases and J 2 bases, with 15 bases left between them. CDR3 coding DNA: TGTGCCAGCAACCTAGGAGGGCTTCCCTACGAGCAGTACTTC. Protein sequence: CASNLGGLPYEQYF.

The chain combines TRBV5-6 with TRBJ1-1, with 8 bases that match TRBD1. The germline CDR1 and CDR2 sequences are SGHDT and YYEEEE. V shed 5 bases, J shed 7 bases, and the junction held 7 bases outside the gene matches. The CDR3 loop spans 13 amino acids. The chain's CDR3 is CASSTGGYYEAFF. The CDR3 DNA reads TGTGCCAGCAGTACAGGGGGATACTATGAAGCTTTCTTT.

V gene TRBV19 combines with J gene TRBJ2-7; D is uncertain. The germline V gene has CDR1 LNHDA and CDR2 SQIVND (reference sequence). The CDR3 length is 15 residues. V was shortened by 5 bases and J by 7 bases, with 21 bases between the two germline ends. CDR3 sequence reads: CASSPSRVQYEEQYF. CDR3 coding DNA: TGTGCCAGTAGTCCGTCACGGGTGCAGTATGAGGAGCAGTACTTC.

The CDR3 reads CASSFRLAGGVEQFF. CDR3 nucleotides: TGTGCCAGCAGCTTTCGACTAGCGGGGGGTGTTGAGCAGTTCTTC. The chain is built from TRBV7-9 and TRBJ2-1; 13 bases align to TRBD2. The germline V gene encodes CDR1 SEHNR and CDR2 FQNEAQ (reference sequence). The junction had 5 bases not matched to a gene; V was cut back by 3 bases and J by 9 bases. The CDR3 is made up of 15 amino acids.

The rearrangement links TRBV2 to TRBJ2-7; D is unresolved. V dropped 5 bases and J dropped 0 bases, with 8 bases sitting between them. The CDR3 runs 13 residues. Germline V gives CDR1 SNHLY, CDR2 FYNNEI. The CDR3 spells CASSSASSYEQYF. The CDR3 DNA reads TGTGCCAGCAGTTCGGCTAGCTCCTACGAGCAGTACTTC.

The chain links TRBV29-1 to TRBJ1-1; 7 bases are shared with TRBD1. With V trimmed by 6 bases and J by 2 bases, 6 bases remained unmatched. Germline V gene data show CDR1 as SQVTM and CDR2 as ANQGSEA. This CDR3 contains 13 residues. The CDR3 DNA reads TGCAGCGTGCTCGGACAGGTTAACACTGAAGCTTTCTTT. Its translation: CSVLGQVNTEAFF.

V usage is TRBV2 and J usage is TRBJ1-2, with D tentatively TRBD1 (6 bases). Looked up from germline, CDR1 is SNHLY and CDR2 is FYNNEI. Deletions cut 6 bases from V and 3 bases from J, with 8 bases between. This CDR3 has 12 amino acids. DNA for the CDR3: TGTGCCAGCAGCCACAGGGACTATGGCTACACCTTC. Protein sequence: CASSHRDYGYTF.